Below are 30 T cell receptor beta chains sequenced from a single sample in a study of cytomegalovirus exposure and HLA in healthy donors. This PCR relied on a set of 60 Vbeta primers and 13 Jbeta primers. Assay: immunoSEQ multiplex PCR; the TCRdb copy retains only in-frame clones and omits some. This sample yields over 100,000 clones, of which roughly 70% are seen a single time; under 6.5% belongs to the top ten. Sequenced input: PBMCs. All receptors come from a woman aged 70-85 years in good health and CMV-seropositive.

As DNA, the CDR3 is TGTGCCAGCAGCATTCTGAGGGAGCCCACAGATACGCAGTATTTT. Translation: CASSILREPTDTQYF. The V and J genes are TRBV5-6 and TRBJ2-3, with D possibly being TRBD2 (5 bases). This CDR3 has 15 amino acids. CDR1 is SGHDT, CDR2 YYEEEE, per germline. The V end lost 4 bases, the J end lost 2 bases, and 14 bases lay between the germline ends.

The chain recombines TRBV6-6 with TRBJ1-1, with D unresolved. Germline V gene data show CDR1 as MNHNY and CDR2 as SVGAGI (reference sequence). The CDR3 has 11 residues. Trimming took off 5 bases at V and 7 bases at J, with 8 bases between the two ends. The CDR3 DNA is TGTGCCAGCAGTCCCCCGGGTGAAGCTTTCTTT. It codes for CASSPPGEAFF.

This chain links TRBV11-1 with TRBJ1-2; D unresolved. Looked up from germline, CDR1 is SGHAT and CDR2 is FQDESV (reference sequence). V shed 5 bases and J shed 4 bases, with 8 bases lying between them. This CDR3 spans 12 amino acids. This chain's CDR3 is CASSGSGYGYTF. CDR3 DNA: TGTGCCAGCAGCGGTTCCGGCTATGGCTACACCTTC.

The chain is built from TRBV19 and TRBJ1-2; D is perhaps TRBD1 (6 bases). Trimming removed 5 bases from V and 4 bases from J, with 20 bases in between. The germline V gene has CDR1 LNHDA and CDR2 SQIVND (reference sequence). The CDR3 is made up of 16 amino acids. The DNA of the CDR3 is TGTGCCAGTAGTGGGTCCCGGGACATAGTCATCTATGGCTACACCTTC. Encoded protein: CASSGSRDIVIYGYTF.

The J gene is TRBJ1-3, the V gene TRBV30; 7 bases line up with TRBD1. Germline V gives CDR1 GTSNPN, CDR2 SVGIG (reference sequence). CDR3 length equals 12 residues. The ends lost 5 bases at V and 2 bases at J; junction bases unmatched: 0. The CDR3, as DNA: TGTGCCTGGGACAGGGCTGGAAACACCATATATTTT. It specifies CAWDRAGNTIYF. The full variable domain, with the rest looked up from reference TRBV30 and TRBJ1-3, is SQTIHQWPATLVQPVGSPLSLECTVEGTSNPNLYWYRQAAGRGLQLLFYSVGIGQISSEVPQNLSASRPQDRQFILSSKKLLLSDSGFYLCAWDRAGNTIYFGEGSWLTVV.

V is TRBV6-5 and J is TRBJ1-1; 9 bases align to TRBD1. Trimming at V came to 2 bases and at J to 0 bases, leaving 1 base not matched to a gene. Germline V gene data show CDR1 as MNHEY and CDR2 as SVGAGI. The CDR3 totals 15 residues. CDR3: CASSYGQGMNTEAFF. CDR3 coding DNA: TGTGCCAGCAGTTACGGACAGGGGATGAACACTGAAGCTTTCTTT.

This clone was seen only a few times. One junction end does not reproduce the germline sequence, and a read error may be involved. The chain joins TRBV13 to TRBJ1-1, with unresolved D. Germline loops: CDR1 PRHDT, CDR2 FYEKMQ (reference sequence). CDR3 length: 15 residues. The DNA of the CDR3 is TGTGCCAGCAGCTTAGGCCTGGGCGGGAACGCTGAAGCTTTCTTT. Its translation is CASSLGLGGNAEAFF.

The V gene is TRBV11-2, the J gene TRBJ2-3; the match to TRBD2 covers 12 bases. The CDR3 extends over 15 amino acids. Looked up from germline, CDR1 is SGHAT and CDR2 is FQNNGV. Germline trimming cut 6 bases from V and 4 bases from J; bases unmatched to any gene: 5. The CDR3 protein is CASRLRTSGADTQYF. CDR3 in DNA: TGTGCCAGCAGGCTGAGGACTAGCGGGGCAGATACGCAGTATTTT.

A few counts support this clone. The rearrangement joins TRBV10-1 to TRBJ2-4, with 13 bases that match TRBD2. This CDR3 comprises 15 residues. V shed 2 bases and J 7 bases; nucleotides not matched to a gene: 2. In germline, CDR1 is WNHNN, CDR2 SYGVQD (reference sequence). CDR3 bases: TGCGCCAGCAGTGAGGGGACTAGCGGGGCGAACATTCAGTACTTC. Its protein product is CASSEGTSGANIQYF.

The chain links TRBV19 to TRBJ1-4; a possible D gene is TRBD1 (6 bases). CDR3 length equals 15 residues. V gave up 7 bases and J gave up 6 bases, with 18 bases separating them. Germline lookup yields CDR1 LNHDA and CDR2 SQIVND (reference sequence). The CDR3 nucleotides are TGTGCCAGTACCCCAGCTTCGGCAGGGGATGAAAAACTGTTTTTT. Amino acid sequence: CASTPASAGDEKLFF.

The rearrangement uses TRBV5-1 and TRBJ2-1; maybe TRBD1 (6 bases). Trimming removed 2 bases at V and 4 bases at J, with 10 bases between. This CDR3 is built from 14 residues. Germline loops: CDR1 SGHRS, CDR2 YFSETQ. The CDR3 reads CASSFRDTYNEQFF. The CDR3, as DNA: TGCGCCAGCAGCTTCCGGGACACTTACAATGAGCAGTTCTTC.

Only a few counts were recorded for this clone. This chain joins TRBV6-1 and TRBJ2-2, with 10 bases identical to TRBD1. The V segment lost 4 bases and the J segment 9 bases; nucleotides outside the gene matches: 11. The length of the CDR3 is 16 residues. Germline V CDR1 and CDR2: MNHNS, SASEGT. CDR3 region: CASSGGQGSLVRELFF. CDR3 sequence (DNA): TGTGCCAGCAGTGGGGGACAGGGGTCTTTGGTCCGGGAGCTGTTTTTT.

This clone appeared a single time. The chain is built from TRBV19 and TRBJ2-5; TRBD1 agrees at 12 bases. CDR3 length equals 13 residues. Germline CDR1 and CDR2: LNHDA and SQIVND (reference sequence). J was trimmed by 4 bases and V by 10 bases; bases with no gene match: 4. As DNA, the CDR3 is TGTGCCACCGGGACAGGGGGCCGAGAGACCCAGTACTTC. This translates into CATGTGGRETQYF.

This CDR3 reads CASSPTRNTEAFF. Written as DNA, the CDR3 is TGTGCCAGCTCACCAACAAGGAACACTGAAGCTTTCTTT. The V gene is TRBV18, the J gene TRBJ1-1; no reliable D call. V was cut by 2 bases and J by 1 base, with 5 bases left in between. CDR1 and CDR2 from the germline V gene are KGHSH and LQKENI. The CDR3 extends over 13 amino acids.

This chain connects TRBV7-2 to TRBJ2-3; the D gene is possibly TRBD1 (6 bases). The germline V and J ends were trimmed by 7 bases and 2 bases, with 13 bases remaining between them. Per the germline V gene, CDR1 is SGHTA and CDR2 is FQGNSA. The CDR3 has 14 residues. This CDR3 is CASMDRLPTDTQYF. The CDR3 DNA reads TGTGCCAGCATGGACAGACTTCCCACAGATACGCAGTATTTT.

The V and J genes are TRBV5-6 and TRBJ2-2; D not certain. The germline V gene has CDR1 SGHDT and CDR2 YYEEEE. Trimming removed 4 bases at V and 1 base at J, with 2 bases between. This CDR3 has 12 residues. The CDR3 protein is CASSQNTGELFF. As DNA, the CDR3 is TGTGCCAGCAGCCAGAACACCGGGGAGCTGTTTTTT.

The rearrangement uses TRBV6-5 and TRBJ2-1; unclear D gene. The CDR3 extends over 11 amino acids. Per germline, CDR1 MNHEY and CDR2 SVGAGI. The germline V and J ends were trimmed by 1 base and 9 bases, with 4 bases remaining between them. CDR3 region: CASSYLAEQFF. The CDR3 DNA follows: TGTGCCAGCAGTTACTTGGCTGAGCAGTTCTTC.

This chain connects TRBV6-5 to TRBJ1-2; 9 nucleotides line up with TRBD1. CDR1 and CDR2 (germline): MNHEY, SVGAGI. The CDR3 runs 14 residues. J lost 4 bases, V lost 6 bases, and 6 bases had no gene match. The CDR3 DNA sequence: TGTGCCAGCAGACGGACAGGGGCGATCTATGGCTACACCTTC. It specifies CASRRTGAIYGYTF.

V usage is TRBV7-9 and J usage is TRBJ2-7, with unresolved D. V shed 8 bases and J shed 6 bases, with 11 bases lying between them. Germline CDR1 is SEHNR and CDR2 is FQNEAQ (reference sequence). This CDR3 is 11 amino acids long. The CDR3 spells CASQQNGEQYF. In nucleotides, the CDR3 is TGTGCCAGCCAACAGAACGGCGAGCAGTACTTC.

This chain uses TRBV5-6 with TRBJ2-1, with D perhaps TRBD1 (5 bases). This CDR3 contains 13 residues. The germline V gene has CDR1 SGHDT and CDR2 YYEEEE. The V end lost 2 bases, the J end lost 4 bases, and 7 bases lay between the germline ends. The CDR3 sequence is CASSLPGYNEQFF. The CDR3 bases are TGTGCCAGCAGCTTACCAGGGTACAATGAGCAGTTCTTC.

The chain carries TRBV18 and TRBJ2-3, with 11 positions matching TRBD2. In germline, CDR1 is KGHSH, CDR2 LQKENI. There are 18 residues in the CDR3. The V segment lost 0 bases and the J segment 1 base; nucleotides outside the gene matches: 6. Here the CDR3 reads CASSPPSGGAEGTDTQYF. For the CDR3, the DNA is TGTGCCAGCTCACCACCTAGCGGGGGGGCCGAGGGCACAGATACGCAGTATTTT.

This clone has just a few counts. The chain recombines TRBV14 with TRBJ1-1, with D tentatively TRBD1 (6 bases). Germline V gives CDR1 SGHDN, CDR2 FVKESK. The CDR3 runs 18 residues. V was cut by 0 bases and J by 3 bases, with 20 bases left in between. As DNA, the CDR3 is TGTGCCAGCAGCCAAGATGCCTGGGGGCAGGTCCTATACACTGAAGCTTTCTTT. It specifies CASSQDAWGQVLYTEAFF.

Here the CDR3 reads CASSLDRGPQHF. The CDR3 nucleotides read TGTGCCAGCAGCTTAGACAGGGGGCCCCAGCATTTT. The V gene is TRBV7-9, the J gene TRBJ1-5; TRBD1 matches at 7 bases. The CDR3 runs to 12 residues. Germline trimming cut 1 base from V and 9 bases from J; bases unmatched to any gene: 0. Germline assignment: CDR1 SEHNR and CDR2 FQNEAQ (reference sequence).

The rearrangement links TRBV19 to TRBJ2-7, with TRBD2 identical over 10 bases. The CDR3 has 16 residues. Trimming took 4 bases from V and 10 from J; bases not matched to a gene: 16. The V gene's germline CDR1 is LNHDA and CDR2 SQIVND (reference sequence). CDR3: CASSTRRDSGGSRQYF. CDR3 sequence (DNA): TGTGCCAGTAGTACCCGCCGAGATAGCGGGGGGTCCCGTCAGTACTTC.

The CDR3 DNA follows: TGTGCCAGCAGCACACATCCAGGGGTTGGAGCTTTCTTT. Its translation is CASSTHPGVGAFF. The chain has TRBV7-9 and TRBJ1-1, with D tentatively TRBD1 (6 bases). The ends were cut back, 5 bases at V and 10 bases at J, with 17 bases in the middle. The CDR3 has 13 residues. Germline lookup yields CDR1 SEHNR and CDR2 FQNEAQ (reference sequence).

V gene TRBV7-2 combines with J gene TRBJ1-2; 8 bases align to TRBD1. This CDR3 has 15 residues. V was pared by 3 bases and J by 2 bases, with 5 bases of the junction left unmatched. The germline gives CDR1 SGHTA, CDR2 FQGNSA. CDR3 region: CASSLTGVGNYGYTF. For the CDR3, the DNA is TGTGCCAGCAGCTTGACAGGGGTAGGCAACTATGGCTACACCTTC.

This clone was recorded once. The DNA of the CDR3 is TGCGCCAGCAGCCAAGAGTATAGGACAGGTAGCGGCTACACCTTC. Its protein product is CASSQEYRTGSGYTF. V and J are TRBV4-3 and TRBJ1-2; 7 nucleotides agree with TRBD1. The germline gives CDR1 LGHNA, CDR2 YSLEER. J gave up 8 bases and V 0 bases, and 9 bases lay outside the gene matches. The CDR3 is 15 amino acids.

The rearrangement joins TRBV14 to TRBJ1-1, with D hard to call. V lost 0 bases to trimming and J lost 5 bases, with 7 bases between them. The germline V gene has CDR1 SGHDN and CDR2 FVKESK. This CDR3 is built from 13 residues. The CDR3 spells CASSQDPSTEAFF. The CDR3 DNA is TGTGCCAGCAGCCAAGATCCGAGTACTGAAGCTTTCTTT. Full variable domain (remainder filled in from reference TRBV14 and TRBJ1-1): EAGVTQFPSHSVIEKGQTVTLRCDPISGHDNLYWYRRVMGKEIKFLLHFVKESKQDESGMPNNRFLAERTGGTYSTLKVQPAELEDSGVYFCASSQDPSTEAFFGQGTRLTVV.

The rearrangement links TRBV23-1 to TRBJ2-7; 9 bases are a match to TRBD2. TRBV23-1 is given ORF status, its function remaining uncertain. The length of the CDR3 is 14 residues. The V gene end was trimmed by 5 bases and the J gene end by 2 bases; junction bases not matched to a gene: 4. The CDR3 DNA is TGCGCCAGCAGTTGTGCGGGGGGGACCTACGAGCAGTACTTC. Translating gives CASSCAGGTYEQYF.

This chain joins TRBV19 and TRBJ1-2; possible D gene TRBD1, 5 bases. Germline CDR1 is LNHDA and CDR2 is SQIVND (reference sequence). Trimming left V 3 bases short and J 6 bases short, with 14 bases between. The CDR3 runs to 14 residues. CDR3 in DNA: TGTGCCAGTAGTATGGGGGGATTGGAGAATGGCTACACCTTC. The encoded protein is CASSMGGLENGYTF.